Below are 12 T cell receptor beta chains sequenced from a single sample in a study of CD8 T cells in Susac syndrome. Reverse transcription used about 0.45 to 1 ug RNA and random hexamers. Using its own MiXCR run on the immunoSEQ multiplex PCR reads, TCRdb lists one record per CDR3 protein. The sample records around 170,000 distinct CDR3 sequences, more than 85% being singletons. Sequenced sample: CD8+ T cells from PBMCs. These receptors originate from a human donor with Susac syndrome.

This clonotype was detected a few times. The chain links TRBV19 to TRBJ2-6; D unresolved. The CDR3 length is 14 residues. Germline loops: CDR1 LNHDA, CDR2 SQIVND (reference sequence). With 9 bases removed from V and 2 bases from J, the gap between germline ends came to 11 bases. CDR3 bases: TGTGCCAGCAAAGATATTACTGGGGCCAACGTCCTGACTTTC. It codes for CASKDITGANVLTF.

The rearrangement joins TRBV7-9 to TRBJ2-7, with a weak D call TRBD1 (5 bases). The CDR3 loop spans 14 amino acids. The V and J ends lost 5 bases and 3 bases respectively, with 14 bases between them. Germline-derived CDR1 and CDR2 are SEHNR and FQNEAQ (reference sequence). CDR3 coding DNA: TGTGCCAGCAGCGCGGCTGACAGAGTCTACGAGCAGTACTTC. Its translation is CASSAADRVYEQYF.

The chain couples TRBV4-1 to TRBJ2-1, with 14 bases identical to TRBD2. The germline V gene encodes CDR1 MGHRA and CDR2 YSYEKL. This CDR3 is built from 20 residues. V was pared by 0 bases and J by 1 base, with 8 bases of the junction left unmatched. CDR3 bases: TGCGCCAGCAGCCAAGATTTGGGACTAGCGGGAGTTTCTTCCTACAATGAGCAGTTCTTC. Its translation: CASSQDLGLAGVSSYNEQFF.

The rearrangement links TRBV18 to TRBJ2-7, with D perhaps matching TRBD2 (6 bases). From germline, CDR1 is KGHSH and CDR2 LQKENI. V gave up 1 base and J gave up 0 bases, with 16 bases separating them. The CDR3 sequence is 17 residues long. This CDR3 is CASSPRLGQRVSYEQYF. CDR3 nucleotide sequence: TGTGCCAGCTCACCACGGCTCGGGCAGCGGGTCTCCTACGAGCAGTACTTC.

The chain links TRBV4-1 to TRBJ1-4; D remains ambiguous. This CDR3 has 13 residues. CDR1 is MGHRA, CDR2 YSYEKL, per germline. V lost 2 bases and J lost 7, with 8 bases in between. CDR3 bases: TGCGCCAGCAGCCAATGGGTTGGTGAAAAACTGTTTTTT. It translates to CASSQWVGEKLFF.

V and J are TRBV9 and TRBJ2-3; D remains unclear. The CDR3 consists of 16 residues. Trimming shortened V by 0 bases and J by 1 base, and 12 bases separated the two germline ends. CDR1 is SGDLS and CDR2 is YYNGEE in the germline V gene. The chain's CDR3 is CASSVEDLDRTDTQYF. Written as DNA, the CDR3 is TGTGCCAGCAGCGTAGAGGATTTAGACCGCACAGATACGCAGTATTTT.

The genes are TRBV11-2 and TRBJ2-1; 9 bases match TRBD2. J gave up 1 base and V 0 bases, and 4 bases lay outside the gene matches. From germline, CDR1 is SGHAT and CDR2 FQNNGV. This CDR3 region has 17 residues. As DNA, the CDR3 is TGTGCCAGCAGCTTAGATAGCGGGAGTAGTTCCTACAATGAGCAGTTCTTC. As protein: CASSLDSGSSSYNEQFF. The whole variable domain, remainder taken from reference TRBV11-2 and TRBJ2-1, is EAGVAQSPRYKIIEKRQSVAFWCNPISGHATLYWYQQILGQGPKLLIQFQNNGVVDDSQLPKDRFSAERLKGVDSTLKIQPAKLEDSAVYLCASSLDSGSSSYNEQFFGPGTRLTVL.

This chain links TRBV14 with TRBJ2-1; 7 positions agree with TRBD1. CDR1 SGHDN and CDR2 FVKESK come from the germline V gene. CDR3 size: 13 residues. V trimming: 6 bases; J trimming: 5 bases; junction bases outside the gene matches: 4. The CDR3 nucleotides read TGTGCCAGCAGACAACAGGGGAACAATGAGCAGTTCTTC. Its protein product is CASRQQGNNEQFF.

This chain links TRBV3-1 with TRBJ2-2, with D perhaps matching TRBD1 or TRBD2 (7 bases each). The germline gives CDR1 LGHDT, CDR2 YNNKEL (reference sequence). The germline V and J ends were trimmed by 1 base and 4 bases, with 13 bases remaining between them. The CDR3 spans 16 residues. This chain's CDR3 is CASSQGTRDSTGELFF. As DNA, the CDR3 is TGTGCCAGCAGCCAAGGGACTAGGGACAGCACCGGGGAGCTGTTTTTT.

J is TRBJ2-5 and V is TRBV6-5; D ambiguous. Per germline, CDR1 MNHEY and CDR2 SVGAGI. The CDR3 spans 15 residues. Trimming shortened V by 0 bases and J by 3 bases, and 11 bases separated the two germline ends. The CDR3 protein is CASSYSSFSEETQYF. As DNA, the CDR3 is TGTGCCAGCAGTTACTCTAGTTTTTCTGAAGAGACCCAGTACTTC.

J is TRBJ1-5 and V is TRBV27; D unresolved. Trimming shortened V by 5 bases and J by 1 base, and 9 bases separated the two germline ends. Germline CDR1 and CDR2: MNHEY and SMNVEV (reference sequence). The CDR3 extends over 14 amino acids. CDR3 amino acids: CASSPGFSNQPQHF. The DNA for the CDR3 is TGTGCCAGCAGTCCGGGCTTCAGCAATCAGCCCCAGCATTTT.

This clonotype was picked up one time. The chain has TRBV27 and TRBJ2-1, with 8 bases matching TRBD2. V lost 5 bases and J lost 2; bases outside the gene matches: 8. There are 16 residues in the CDR3. CDR1 is MNHEY and CDR2 is SMNVEV in the germline V gene (reference sequence). The CDR3 region is CASSADLAGPYNEQFF. As DNA, the CDR3 is TGTGCCAGCAGTGCCGACTTAGCGGGACCCTACAATGAGCAGTTCTTC.